This T cell receptor (beta chain) stems from a study of spatial heterogeneity in lung cancer. Study observations and caveats: Resection blood, more than follow-up blood, showed ubiquitous expanded tumor TCRs.

Every TCR cDNA molecule bore a unique molecular identifier. TCRdb reprocessed the 5' RACE reads with MiXCR, giving one entry per CDR3 protein. This repertoire shows 55,000 to 70,000 distinct CDR3 sequences, about 6.3% found once; its top ten account for 14% to 15%. Trimming removed 5 bases at V and 5 bases at J, with 9 bases between. Germline V CDR1 and CDR2: SGHKS, YYEKEE (reference sequence). The CDR3 sequence is 12 residues long. As for time point: sample taken at primary tumor resection. There were 65 or so donors, all of them untreated patients with early-stage non-small cell lung cancer. This clonotype showed up many times. Its antigen is still unknown.

The source was PBMCs, collected at surgery. The chain employs TRBV5-5 and TRBJ2-3; D is perhaps TRBD2 (6 bases). This TCR came from a female donor with early-stage non-small cell lung cancer. CDR3 nucleotide sequence: TGTGCCAGCAGGGTTAGCGGAGATACGCAGTATTTT. Translating gives CASRVSGDTQYF.